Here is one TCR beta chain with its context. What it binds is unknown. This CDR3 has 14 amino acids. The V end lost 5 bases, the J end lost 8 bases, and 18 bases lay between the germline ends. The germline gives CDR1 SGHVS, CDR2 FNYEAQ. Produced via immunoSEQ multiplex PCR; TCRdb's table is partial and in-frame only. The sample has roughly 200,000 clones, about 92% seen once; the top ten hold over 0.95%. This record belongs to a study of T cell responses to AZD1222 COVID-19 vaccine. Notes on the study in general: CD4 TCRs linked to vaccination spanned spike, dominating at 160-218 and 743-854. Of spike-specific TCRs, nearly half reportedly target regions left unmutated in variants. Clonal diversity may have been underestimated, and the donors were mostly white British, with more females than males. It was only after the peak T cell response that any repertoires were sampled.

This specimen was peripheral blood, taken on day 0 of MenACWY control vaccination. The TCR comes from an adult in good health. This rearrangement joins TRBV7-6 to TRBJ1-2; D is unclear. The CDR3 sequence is CASSEQAGSLGYTF. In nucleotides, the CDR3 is TGTGCCAGCAGCGAACAAGCAGGCAGTCTGGGCTACACCTTC.